Shown below are 30 T cell receptor beta chains from a single sample sequenced in a study of long-term antiretroviral therapy in people with HIV. Version v3.0 of the immunoSEQ assay was performed at survey level. This table comes from immunoSEQ multiplex PCR, and its TCRdb copy is limited to in-frame clones, with some not included. The data show 20,000 to 25,000 clones, roughly four fifths seen once. Sequencing used unsorted PBMCs, obtained about 21 months before starting antiretroviral therapy. The receptors were sampled from a middle-aged woman with HIV.

This chain links TRBV27 with TRBJ2-3, with 8 bases aligning to TRBD2. The CDR3 loop spans 16 amino acids. Germline V gene sequence: CDR1 MNHEY, CDR2 SMNVEV (reference sequence). With 5 bases clipped from V and 2 bases from J, the junction kept 9 bases outside the gene matches. The CDR3 is CASSTITSGLTDTQYF. The CDR3, as DNA: TGTGCCAGCAGTACCATTACTAGCGGACTCACAGATACGCAGTATTTT.

The chain recombines TRBV29-1 with TRBJ2-1; D is uncertain. Deletions cut 4 bases from V and 5 bases from J, with 15 bases between. CDR1 and CDR2 (germline): SQVTM, ANQGSEA. The CDR3 runs to 14 residues. The CDR3 sequence: CSVGRQTHNNEQFF. DNA for the CDR3: TGCAGCGTTGGAAGGCAGACACATAACAATGAGCAGTTCTTC.

V gene TRBV11-3 combines with J gene TRBJ2-2; D not certain. The length of the CDR3 is 14 residues. Trimming took off 2 bases at V and 2 bases at J, with 6 bases between the two ends. In germline, CDR1 is SGHNT, CDR2 YENEEA. CDR3 bases: TGTGCCAGCAGCTTAACGACCAACACCGGGGAGCTGTTTTTT. Translating gives CASSLTTNTGELFF.

This chain links TRBV7-9 with TRBJ2-1; D call uncertain. CDR1 is SEHNR and CDR2 is FQNEAQ in the germline V gene (reference sequence). Trimming removed 7 bases at V and 8 bases at J, with 12 bases between. This CDR3 spans 12 amino acids. The CDR3 DNA is TGTGCCAGCACGGGCGATCTCTATGAGCAGTTCTTC. Protein sequence: CASTGDLYEQFF. Filled out from reference TRBV7-9 and TRBJ2-1, the complete variable domain reads DTGVSQNPRHKITKRGQNVTFRCDPISEHNRLYWYRQTLGQGPEFLTYFQNEAQLEKSRLLSDRFSAERPKGSFSTLEIQRTEQGDSAMYLCASTGDLYEQFFGPGTRLTVL.

The rearrangement links TRBV19 to TRBJ2-7; 12 bases agree with TRBD2. Germline loops: CDR1 LNHDA, CDR2 SQIVND (reference sequence). The CDR3 has 13 residues. J gave up 6 bases and V 6 bases, and 3 bases lay outside the gene matches. The CDR3 DNA reads TGTGCCAGTAGCCTGGGACTAGCGGGCGAGCAGTACTTC. Amino acids: CASSLGLAGEQYF.

The chain joins TRBV6-1 to TRBJ1-5, with TRBD1 matching over 8 bases. The CDR3 is made up of 12 amino acids. In germline, CDR1 is MNHNS, CDR2 SASEGT. V shed 5 bases and J 14 bases; nucleotides not matched to a gene: 8. The CDR3 sequence is CASSPLRDRKHF. The CDR3 nucleotides are TGTGCCAGCAGTCCTCTCCGGGACAGGAAGCATTTT.

In DNA form, the CDR3 reads TGTGCCAGCAGCCATTTTGCAGATACGCAGTATTTT. Protein sequence: CASSHFADTQYF. The J gene is TRBJ2-3, the V gene TRBV6-6; D not resolved. The CDR3 covers 12 residues. CDR1 is MNHNY and CDR2 is SVGAGI in the germline V gene (reference sequence). V was pared by 6 bases and J by 4 bases, with 8 bases between.

This chain uses TRBV20-1 with TRBJ2-3; no reliable D call. CDR3 length equals 10 residues. V lost 3 bases and J 6 bases, leaving 4 bases between the germline ends. CDR1 is DFQATT and CDR2 is SNEGSKA in the germline V gene (reference sequence). The CDR3 nucleotides are TGCAGTGCTAGTGAGGATACGCAGTATTTT. Protein product: CSASEDTQYF.

This chain uses TRBV9 with TRBJ2-3; 7 bases map to TRBD2. CDR1 is SGDLS, CDR2 YYNGEE, per germline. J lost 3 bases, V lost 1 base, and 8 bases had no gene match. The CDR3 covers 16 residues. In DNA, the CDR3 is TGTGCCAGCAGCGTATCCCCAGCGGGGACTACAGATACGCAGTATTTT. Amino acid sequence: CASSVSPAGTTDTQYF.

This sequence joins TRBV5-5 and TRBJ1-2; D call uncertain. Trimming removed 1 base at V and 5 bases at J, with 12 bases between. The CDR3 has 14 residues. Germline CDR1 and CDR2: SGHKS and YYEKEE (reference sequence). The CDR3 sequence: CASSLTEQGYGYTF. The CDR3 coding sequence is TGTGCCAGCAGCTTGACCGAGCAAGGATATGGCTACACCTTC.

The chain couples TRBV6-1 to TRBJ1-6, with a possible D match to TRBD1 (6 bases). Per germline, CDR1 MNHNS and CDR2 SASEGT. This CDR3 has 15 amino acids. Trimming left V 1 base short and J 9 bases short, with 13 bases between. The CDR3 sequence is CASSEEGVLSSPLHF. The CDR3 DNA sequence: TGTGCCAGCAGTGAAGAGGGGGTATTATCTTCACCCCTCCACTTT.

This clone occurred a few times. The gene calls are TRBV25-1 and TRBJ2-7; tentatively, D is TRBD1 or TRBD2 (5 bases each). Trimming removed 2 bases from V and 6 bases from J, with 8 bases in between. Looked up from germline, CDR1 is MGHDK and CDR2 is SYGVNS. The CDR3 covers 12 residues. DNA for the CDR3: TGTGCCAGCAGTGAAGGGGCGGGCGAGCAGTACTTC. The encoded protein is CASSEGAGEQYF.

The chain links TRBV19 to TRBJ1-5; TRBD1 agrees at 10 bases. The germline gives CDR1 LNHDA, CDR2 SQIVND (reference sequence). The CDR3 contains 15 residues. With V trimmed by 6 bases and J by 4 bases, 6 bases remained unmatched. CDR3 DNA: TGTGCCAGTAGCCGACAGGGGGCGGGTAATCAGCCCCAGCATTTT. Translation gives CASSRQGAGNQPQHF.

The CDR3 protein is CASSVEYSSYNEQFF. The DNA for the CDR3 is TGTGCCAGCAGCGTAGAATATTCCTCCTACAATGAGCAGTTCTTC. The rearrangement uses TRBV9 and TRBJ2-1; D gene uncertain. The germline gives CDR1 SGDLS, CDR2 YYNGEE. CDR3 size: 15 residues. Trimming cost V 0 bases and J 0 bases, with 7 bases left between them.

This chain uses TRBV30 with TRBJ1-1, with 8 bases matching TRBD1. CDR3 length equals 13 residues. CDR1 and CDR2 (germline): GTSNPN, SVGIG (reference sequence). V lost 2 bases and J lost 10; bases outside the gene matches: 9. The CDR3 DNA sequence: TGTGCCTGGAGTCCCCATGGACAGGGTGGAGCTTTCTTT. Its protein is CAWSPHGQGGAFF.

The chain links TRBV4-2 to TRBJ1-3; D is undetermined. CDR1 is LGHNA, CDR2 YNFKEQ, per germline. Trimming removed 4 bases at V and 0 bases at J, with 16 bases between. The CDR3 covers 17 residues. The chain's CDR3 is CASSPASPALSGNTIYF. CDR3 nucleotide sequence: TGTGCCAGCAGCCCCGCCTCTCCGGCCCTCTCTGGAAACACCATATATTTT.

The chain couples TRBV29-1 to TRBJ2-7; TRBD1 aligns across 9 bases. This CDR3 has 12 amino acids. Trimming at V came to 7 bases and at J to 3 bases, leaving 4 bases not matched to a gene. From germline, CDR1 is SQVTM and CDR2 ANQGSEA. CDR3: CSAGDRDYEQYF. For the CDR3, the DNA is TGCAGCGCCGGGGACAGGGACTACGAGCAGTACTTC.

V gene TRBV6-1 combines with J gene TRBJ1-4; 10 nucleotides match TRBD1. Germline trimming cut 6 bases from V and 8 bases from J; bases unmatched to any gene: 6. CDR3 length equals 14 residues. In germline, CDR1 is MNHNS, CDR2 SASEGT. The CDR3 protein is CASSPGQGLEKLFF. CDR3 coding DNA: TGTGCCAGCAGCCCGGGACAGGGGCTCGAAAAACTGTTTTTT.

This chain links TRBV5-8 with TRBJ2-6; a weak D match, TRBD2 (5 bases). Trimming cost V 4 bases and J 1 base, with 12 bases left between them. Germline V gene lookup returns CDR1 SGHTS and CDR2 YDEGEE. CDR3 length equals 16 residues. CDR3 bases: TGTGCCAGCAGCGCTTTTGGGAGATCTGGGGCCAACGTCCTGACTTTC. It specifies CASSAFGRSGANVLTF. The full variable domain, rest sourced from reference TRBV5-8 and TRBJ2-6, is EAGVTQSPTHLIKTRGQQATLRCSPISGHTSVYWYQQALGLGLQFLLWYDEGEERNRGNFPPRFSGRQFPNYSSELNVNALELEDSALYLCASSAFGRSGANVLTFGAGSRLTVL.

The chain carries TRBV29-1 and TRBJ2-3; no clear D gene. Looked up from germline, CDR1 is SQVTM and CDR2 is ANQGSEA. V was pared by 6 bases and J by 0 bases, with 1 base between. This CDR3 is built from 10 residues. This chain's CDR3 is CSVSTDTQYF. The CDR3, as DNA: TGCAGCGTCAGCACAGATACGCAGTATTTT.

The rearrangement links TRBV9 to TRBJ2-1; D gene ambiguous. The ends were cut back, 0 bases at V and 3 bases at J, with 4 bases in the middle. The CDR3 covers 13 residues. Germline CDR1 SGDLS, CDR2 YYNGEE. For the CDR3, the DNA is TGTGCCAGCAGCGTAGCCGGCTACAATGAGCAGTTCTTC. Protein product: CASSVAGYNEQFF. Full variable domain (rest looked up from reference TRBV9 and TRBJ2-1): DSGVTQTPKHLITATGQRVTLRCSPRSGDLSVYWYQQSLDQGLQFLIQYYNGEERAKGNILERFSAQQFPDLHSELNLSSLELGDSALYFCASSVAGYNEQFFGPGTRLTVL.

This clone was observed once. The chain is built from TRBV6-6 and TRBJ1-1; no reliable D call. V was trimmed by 2 bases and J by 6 bases, leaving 7 bases between them. Germline loops: CDR1 MNHNY, CDR2 SVGAGI (reference sequence). The CDR3 totals 12 residues. This CDR3 reads CASSYGVAEAFF. CDR3 nucleotides: TGTGCCAGCAGTTACGGGGTAGCTGAAGCTTTCTTT.

The chain employs TRBV5-6 and TRBJ1-5; TRBD1 might be the D (5 bases). The CDR3 runs to 13 residues. V was pared by 6 bases and J by 9 bases, with 16 bases between. Germline V lookup: CDR1 SGHDT, CDR2 YYEEEE. CDR3 in DNA: TGTGCCAGCAATTTGGGGGGAACGGGGCCCCAGCATTTT. Translated, it gives CASNLGGTGPQHF.

CDR3 nucleotides: TGTGCCAGCAGTGACCTCCTGTCACTAGTTAAGTGGGAGCAGTACTTC. This sequence encodes CASSDLLSLVKWEQYF. The V and J genes are TRBV2 and TRBJ2-7, with TRBD2 as a possible D gene (5 bases). The CDR3 has 16 amino acids. V was shortened by 3 bases and J by 7 bases, with 22 bases between the two germline ends. CDR1 and CDR2 (germline): SNHLY, FYNNEI. Complete variable domain (other parts from reference TRBV2 and TRBJ2-7): EPEVTQTPSHQVTQMGQEVILRCVPISNHLYFYWYRQILGQKVEFLVSFYNNEISEKSEIFDDQFSVERPDGSNFTLKIRSTKLEDSAMYFCASSDLLSLVKWEQYFGPGTRLTVT.

The chain is built from TRBV7-2 and TRBJ2-5, with no clear D. This CDR3 is built from 14 residues. Germline V gene sequence: CDR1 SGHTA, CDR2 FQGNSA. The V end was cut by 6 bases, the J end by 1 base, with 12 bases between. The CDR3: CASSPWMFQETQYF. DNA for the CDR3: TGTGCCAGCAGTCCGTGGATGTTCCAAGAGACCCAGTACTTC.

The chain employs TRBV5-1 and TRBJ2-7, with 10 nucleotides matching TRBD2. This CDR3 contains 15 residues. Germline CDR1 reads SGHRS; CDR2 reads YFSETQ. V trimming: 2 bases; J trimming: 7 bases; junction bases outside the gene matches: 9. The CDR3 reads CASSLGSSGSREQYF. The CDR3 region has the DNA TGCGCCAGCAGCTTAGGGTCTAGCGGGAGTCGGGAGCAGTACTTC. Looking up the rest from reference TRBV5-1 and TRBJ2-7 gives the full variable domain: KAGVTQTPRYLIKTRGQQVTLSCSPISGHRSVSWYQQTPGQGLQFLFEYFSETQRNKGNFPGRFSGRQFSNSRSEMNVSTLELGDSALYLCASSLGSSGSREQYFGPGTRLTVT.

This clone has just a few counts. The chain couples TRBV2 to TRBJ2-7; possibly TRBD2 for D (5 bases). Trimming removed 4 bases at V and 0 bases at J, with 7 bases between. The length of the CDR3 is 13 residues. CDR1 and CDR2 from the germline V gene are SNHLY and FYNNEI. The CDR3: CASSASGSYEQYF. CDR3 bases: TGTGCCAGCAGTGCCAGCGGCTCCTACGAGCAGTACTTC.

The CDR3 bases are TGCAGCGCGGGACAGACTGAAGCTTTCTTT. This translates into CSAGQTEAFF. The chain links TRBV29-1 to TRBJ1-1, with TRBD1 matching over 7 bases. This CDR3 spans 10 amino acids. Germline V gene data show CDR1 as SQVTM and CDR2 as ANQGSEA. After removal of 7 bases from V and 5 bases from J, the junction contained 1 base not matched to a gene.

The CDR3 here is CASSTQGTTNEKLFF. The CDR3 DNA reads TGTGCCAGCAGCACACAGGGTACAACTAATGAAAAACTGTTTTTT. The chain links TRBV7-9 to TRBJ1-4, with D possibly TRBD1 on 6 matching bases. This CDR3 spans 15 amino acids. V was shortened by 5 bases and J by 0 bases, with 10 bases between the two germline ends. Germline lookup yields CDR1 SEHNR and CDR2 FQNEAQ (reference sequence).

This chain connects TRBV14 to TRBJ2-7; TRBD1 matches 8 bases. Germline values: CDR1 SGHDN, CDR2 FVKESK. The CDR3 is 15 residues long. The V segment lost 4 bases and the J segment 3 bases; nucleotides outside the gene matches: 8. CDR3: CASSLGGTGVYEQYF. CDR3 coding DNA: TGTGCCAGCAGCCTCGGCGGGACAGGCGTCTACGAGCAGTACTTC.